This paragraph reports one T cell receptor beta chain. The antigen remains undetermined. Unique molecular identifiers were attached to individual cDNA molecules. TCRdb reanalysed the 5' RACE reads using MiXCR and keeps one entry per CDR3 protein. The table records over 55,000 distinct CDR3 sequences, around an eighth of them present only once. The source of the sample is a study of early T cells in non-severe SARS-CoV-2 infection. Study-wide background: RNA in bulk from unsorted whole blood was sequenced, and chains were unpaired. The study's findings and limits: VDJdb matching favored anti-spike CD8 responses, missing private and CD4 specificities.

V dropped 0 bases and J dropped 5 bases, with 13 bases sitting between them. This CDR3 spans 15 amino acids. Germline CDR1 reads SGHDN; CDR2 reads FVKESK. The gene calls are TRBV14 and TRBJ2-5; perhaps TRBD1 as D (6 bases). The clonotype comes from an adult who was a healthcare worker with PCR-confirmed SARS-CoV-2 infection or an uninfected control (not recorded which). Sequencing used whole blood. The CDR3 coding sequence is TGTGCCAGCAGCCAAGATTGGGGGCAATTGGAGACCCAGTACTTC. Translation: CASSQDWGQLETQYF.